A single sample is the source of the 9 T cell receptor beta chains below, sequenced in a study of T-cell reconstitution after alpha-beta-depleted transplantation in children. Unique molecular identifiers were built into the TCRbeta library. TCRdb analysed the PCR reads with MiXCR anew, one entry per CDR3 protein. The data contain some 500,000 distinct CDR3 sequences, around 16% of them singletons. The sample here was PBMCs from the stem cell graft donor, taken from the stem cell graft. Source of these receptors: a human donor who donated a stem cell graft to a child with acute lymphoblastic leukemia.

The chain has TRBV29-1 and TRBJ1-1, with D hard to call. The germline V gene encodes CDR1 SQVTM and CDR2 ANQGSEA. This CDR3 has 10 amino acids. The V end lost 7 bases, the J end lost 3 bases, and 6 bases lay between the germline ends. For the CDR3, the DNA is TGCAGCGCCGTGGACACTGAAGCTTTCTTT. Protein product: CSAVDTEAFF.

This CDR3 is CASSEAGAHYGYTF. The CDR3 DNA follows: TGCGCCAGCAGCGAGGCGGGCGCGCACTATGGCTACACCTTC. J is TRBJ1-2 and V is TRBV5-1; D unresolved. With 4 bases removed from V and 3 bases from J, the gap between germline ends came to 13 bases. The CDR3 is made up of 14 amino acids. Germline V CDR1 and CDR2: SGHRS, YFSETQ.

This chain connects TRBV2 to TRBJ1-4; D not resolved. Trimming removed 6 bases from V and 5 bases from J, with 4 bases in between. CDR3 length: 11 amino acids. The V gene's germline CDR1 is SNHLY and CDR2 FYNNEI. The CDR3 DNA is TGTGCCAGCAGCCCGAATGAAAAACTGTTTTTT. It yields the protein CASSPNEKLFF.

The V gene is TRBV29-1, the J gene TRBJ2-1; perhaps D is TRBD1 or TRBD2 (6 bases each). The CDR3 is made up of 16 amino acids. Trimming shortened V by 1 base and J by 4 bases, and 17 bases separated the two germline ends. CDR1 and CDR2 from the germline V gene are SQVTM and ANQGSEA. DNA for the CDR3: TGCAGCGTTGAAGGGGGGGACACGACTCTTTACAATGAGCAGTTCTTC. Translation gives CSVEGGDTTLYNEQFF.

This clonotype was recorded a few times. The chain employs TRBV5-1 and TRBJ2-1; 11 positions match TRBD2. The germline gives CDR1 SGHRS, CDR2 YFSETQ. V lost 1 base to trimming and J lost 9 bases; unmatched junction nucleotides: 6. The CDR3 covers 15 residues. The CDR3 sequence is CASSLTTSGSTEQFF. In DNA form, the CDR3 reads TGCGCCAGCAGCTTGACTACTAGCGGGAGCACTGAGCAGTTCTTC.

V usage is TRBV6-2 or TRBV6-3 and J usage is TRBJ2-2; 11 bases line up with TRBD2. The CDR3 runs to 20 residues. Germline V lookup: CDR1 MNHEY, CDR2 SVGEGT. With V trimmed by 5 bases and J by 2 bases, 16 bases remained unmatched. The DNA for the CDR3 is TGTGCCAGCAGTCCCCTGTTGCTAGCCCTAGCGGGAGGCAACACCGGGGAGCTGTTTTTT. This translates into CASSPLLLALAGGNTGELFF.

This chain uses TRBV20-1 with TRBJ1-2, with TRBD1 as a possible D gene (5 bases). The germline CDR1 and CDR2 sequences are DFQATT and SNEGSKA (reference sequence). The CDR3 sequence is 11 residues long. With 4 bases removed from V and 7 bases from J, the gap between germline ends came to 10 bases. CDR3 nucleotide sequence: TGCAGTGCTATCCGGGGCGGTGGCTACACCTTC. Translated, it gives CSAIRGGGYTF.

The chain joins TRBV20-1 to TRBJ1-5, with 10 bases fitting TRBD1. The germline V gene encodes CDR1 DFQATT and CDR2 SNEGSKA (reference sequence). Losses at the gene ends were 3 bases for V and 5 bases for J; bases not matched to a gene: 7. CDR3 length: 15 residues. CDR3: CSARDGGQGYQPQHF. The CDR3 DNA reads TGCAGTGCTAGGGACGGGGGACAGGGGTATCAGCCCCAGCATTTT.

The CDR3 spells CASSSGRYGYTF. CDR3 DNA sequence: TGTGCCAGCAGTTCCGGACGGTATGGCTACACCTTC. V usage is TRBV12-3 or TRBV12-4 and J usage is TRBJ1-2; no clear D. This CDR3 spans 12 amino acids. V was clipped by 4 bases and J by 5 bases, with 8 bases between them.